Presented here are 32 T cell receptor beta chains from one specimen sequenced in a study of shared clonotypes between healthy human individuals. Only in-frame clones appear in the TCRdb table, and some are missing; sequencing was by immunoSEQ multiplex PCR. The data hold 1.5 million to 2.5 million clones, with just under 95% observed a single time. Naive-designated CD8 cells lacked CD45RO, were positively enriched for CCR7, and omitted terminally differentiated effector memory CD45RA+ cells. What was sequenced was naive CD8+ T cells sorted from blood. The receptors derive from a man younger than 35 in good health.

A word on this clone: In the same sample, other DNA sequences code for this CDR3. The chain carries TRBV6-5 and TRBJ2-1, with 12 bases fitting TRBD2. Trimming removed 6 bases from V and 3 bases from J; junction bases left unmatched: 3. The germline CDR1 and CDR2 sequences are MNHEY and SVGAGI. The CDR3 is 15 amino acids. CDR3 residues: CASSLLAGGYNEQFF. CDR3 sequence (DNA): TGTGCCAGCAGCCTACTAGCGGGGGGCTACAATGAGCAGTTCTTC.

The V and J genes are TRBV5-4 and TRBJ2-7, with a weak D call TRBD2 (7 bases). CDR3 length equals 14 residues. Germline-derived CDR1 and CDR2 are SGHNT and YYREEE (reference sequence). V was pared by 1 base and J by 10 bases, with 18 bases between. Here the CDR3 DNA reads TGTGCCAGCAGCTTGTGGGGGGGCGGTGGGGCACAGTACTTC. Its protein product is CASSLWGGGGAQYF. The full variable domain, rest sourced from reference TRBV5-4 and TRBJ2-7, is ETGVTQSPTHLIKTRGQQVTLRCSSQSGHNTVSWYQQALGQGPQFIFQYYREEENGRGNFPPRFSGLQFPNYSSELNVNALELDDSALYLCASSLWGGGGAQYFGPGTRLTVT.

The CDR3 here is CAWSSLAGVETQYF. The CDR3 coding sequence is TGTGCCTGGAGTAGCCTAGCGGGAGTGGAGACCCAGTACTTC. The chain employs TRBV30 and TRBJ2-5; 10 bases map to TRBD2. CDR1 and CDR2 (germline): GTSNPN, SVGIG (reference sequence). Losses at the gene ends were 2 bases for V and 5 bases for J; bases not matched to a gene: 5. The CDR3 covers 14 residues.

The chain joins TRBV9 to TRBJ1-3, with D hard to call. The germline gives CDR1 SGDLS, CDR2 YYNGEE. This CDR3 region has 17 residues. Trimming pared 0 bases from V and 3 bases from J, leaving 16 bases between. The CDR3 sequence is CASSVGRRESIGNTIYF. CDR3 bases: TGTGCCAGCAGCGTAGGTCGGAGGGAATCTATTGGAAACACCATATATTTT.

The rearrangement uses TRBV28 and TRBJ1-5, with 8 bases lining up with TRBD1. Germline CDR1 is MDHEN and CDR2 is SYDVKM. The CDR3 has 17 amino acids. V dropped 3 bases and J dropped 4; count of bases not matched to a gene: 11. CDR3 amino acids: CASSFWGETGVNQPQHF. The CDR3 DNA is TGTGCCAGCAGTTTCTGGGGGGAGACAGGGGTAAATCAGCCCCAGCATTTT.

This chain links TRBV6-5 with TRBJ1-1; D ambiguous. V shed 5 bases and J shed 3 bases, with 10 bases lying between them. CDR3 size: 13 residues. The germline V gene has CDR1 MNHEY and CDR2 SVGAGI. The CDR3 region is CASSPGGYTEAFF. DNA for the CDR3: TGTGCCAGCAGTCCCGGCGGATACACTGAAGCTTTCTTT.

This chain joins TRBV9 and TRBJ2-7; 11 positions agree with TRBD2. Germline trimming cut 0 bases from V and 7 bases from J; bases unmatched to any gene: 3. This CDR3 has 14 residues. Germline-derived CDR1 and CDR2 are SGDLS and YYNGEE. The CDR3 DNA sequence: TGTGCCAGCAGCGTAGGTAGCGGGGGGGCAGAGCAGTACTTC. Translating it yields CASSVGSGGAEQYF.

J is TRBJ1-2 and V is TRBV30, with D possibly matching TRBD1 (6 bases). V dropped 3 bases and J dropped 4 bases, with 24 bases sitting between them. CDR3 length equals 17 residues. Germline CDR1 and CDR2: GTSNPN and SVGIG (reference sequence). The CDR3 DNA reads as TGTGCCTGGAGCGAACCGCCGCCGGGACAAGGATTCTATGGCTACACCTTC. Protein sequence: CAWSEPPPGQGFYGYTF.

This chain uses TRBV7-9 with TRBJ2-7; D is perhaps TRBD2 (5 bases). Per the germline V gene, CDR1 is SEHNR and CDR2 is FQNEAQ (reference sequence). V was cut by 5 bases and J by 2 bases, with 13 bases left in between. This CDR3 has 14 amino acids. The CDR3 is CASSGMSGPYEQYF. The DNA for the CDR3 is TGTGCCAGCAGCGGGATGAGCGGCCCCTACGAGCAGTACTTC.

V gene TRBV10-2 combines with J gene TRBJ2-5; the match to TRBD2 covers 12 bases. V shed 9 bases, J shed 5 bases, and the junction held 13 bases outside the gene matches. Germline CDR1 is WSHSY and CDR2 is SAAADI. The CDR3 is 16 residues long. CDR3 coding DNA: TGCGCCAGTGGCCGGCTAGCGGGAGGGCCAGGGGAGACCCAGTACTTC. Translating it yields CASGRLAGGPGETQYF.

This chain uses TRBV6-5 with TRBJ2-1; D possibly matches TRBD1 or TRBD2 (6 bases each). CDR1 and CDR2 from the germline V gene are MNHEY and SVGAGI. V lost 4 bases and J 5 bases, leaving 15 bases between the germline ends. The length of the CDR3 is 15 residues. The chain's CDR3 is CASSFEGGFHNEQFF. CDR3 coding DNA: TGTGCCAGCAGTTTCGAAGGGGGGTTCCACAATGAGCAGTTCTTC.

This clone has just one count. V is TRBV7-8 and J is TRBJ1-5, with TRBD1 matching 7 bases. Germline assignment: CDR1 SGHVS and CDR2 FQNEAQ. Losses at the gene ends were 0 bases for V and 0 bases for J; bases not matched to a gene: 2. The CDR3 runs 16 residues. The CDR3 protein is CASSLAGQYSNQPQHF. The CDR3 nucleotides read TGTGCCAGCAGCTTAGCGGGACAGTATAGCAATCAGCCCCAGCATTTT.

The chain employs TRBV10-1 and TRBJ1-3; D perhaps matches TRBD1 (5 bases). V dropped 8 bases and J dropped 3 bases, with 17 bases sitting between them. There are 15 residues in the CDR3. Germline V gene lookup returns CDR1 WNHNN and CDR2 SYGVQD (reference sequence). The CDR3 nucleotides are TGCGCCAGCCCCACTCGGGGGATAAGTGGAAACACCATATATTTT. It is translated as CASPTRGISGNTIYF.

The chain is built from TRBV5-8 and TRBJ1-1, with no clear D. Germline V CDR1 and CDR2: SGHTS, YDEGEE. The CDR3 length is 12 residues. V lost 4 bases, J lost 6 bases, and 10 bases lay in between. The CDR3 sequence is CASSAGAPEAFF. The CDR3 DNA follows: TGTGCCAGCAGCGCGGGAGCCCCTGAAGCTTTCTTT.

This chain uses TRBV7-2 with TRBJ1-6, with TRBD1 matching over 8 bases. This CDR3 comprises 17 residues. Germline loops: CDR1 SGHTA, CDR2 FQGNSA. Trimming at V came to 5 bases and at J to 4 bases, leaving 10 bases not matched to a gene. The CDR3 loop is CASSTNRGGNYNSPLHF. CDR3 in DNA: TGTGCCAGCAGCACCAACAGGGGGGGGAATTATAATTCACCCCTCCACTTT.

The chain has TRBV4-1 and TRBJ2-5, with D perhaps matching TRBD1 (6 bases). V was cut by 0 bases and J by 2 bases, with 10 bases left in between. This CDR3 is built from 15 residues. From germline, CDR1 is MGHRA and CDR2 YSYEKL. Here the CDR3 reads CASSQEDRLQETQYF. CDR3 nucleotides: TGCGCCAGCAGCCAAGAAGACAGGCTACAAGAGACCCAGTACTTC.

The chain couples TRBV12-2 to TRBJ2-7; the table's D call, TRBD1, has no DNA check behind it. TRBV12-2 is annotated as a pseudogene. The CDR3 loop spans 14 amino acids. CDR3: CASRPRTGGGEQYF. The DNA for the CDR3 is TGTGCAAGTCGCCCTCGGACAGGGGGTGGCGAGCAGTACTTC.

The V gene is TRBV19, the J gene TRBJ2-1; 7 positions match TRBD2. CDR3 length equals 17 residues. The V gene's germline CDR1 is LNHDA and CDR2 SQIVND (reference sequence). Unmatched junction bases numbered 14, after V lost 3 bases and J lost 6 bases. The chain's CDR3 is CASSIPTLADGVNEQFF. CDR3 DNA sequence: TGTGCCAGTAGTATTCCCACCCTAGCGGACGGGGTCAATGAGCAGTTCTTC. Together with reference TRBV19 and TRBJ2-1, the CDR3 gives the full variable domain: DGGITQSPKYLFRKEGQNVTLSCEQNLNHDAMYWYRQDPGQGLRLIYYSQIVNDFQKGDIAEGYSVSREKKESFPLTVTSAQKNPTAFYLCASSIPTLADGVNEQFFGPGTRLTVL.

V gene TRBV4-1 combines with J gene TRBJ2-7; 10 positions match TRBD2. Germline CDR1 and CDR2: MGHRA and YSYEKL. With V trimmed by 1 base and J by 1 base, 4 bases remained unmatched. The CDR3 is 16 amino acids. The CDR3 loop is CASSQVTTSGSYEQYF. The DNA for the CDR3 is TGCGCCAGCAGCCAAGTTACGACTAGCGGGTCCTACGAGCAGTACTTC.

In nucleotides, the CDR3 is TGTGCCAGCAGTTTTGGGGGGACAGAAGAGACCCAGTACTTC. It translates to CASSFGGTEETQYF. V gene TRBV27 combines with J gene TRBJ2-5, with TRBD1 as a possible D gene (7 bases). CDR3 length equals 14 residues. Germline V gene data show CDR1 as MNHEY and CDR2 as SMNVEV (reference sequence). With 3 bases removed from V and 3 bases from J, the gap between germline ends came to 11 bases.

The chain combines TRBV6-5 with TRBJ2-7; TRBD1 is a possible D gene (5 bases). The CDR3 has 15 amino acids. CDR1 and CDR2 (germline): MNHEY, SVGAGI. The germline V and J ends were trimmed by 5 bases and 6 bases, with 20 bases remaining between them. Here the CDR3 DNA reads TGTGCCAGCAGTCGTAAGATCAGGGAATCGGCCGAGCAGTACTTC. Translating gives CASSRKIRESAEQYF.

This chain uses TRBV27 with TRBJ2-7; 7 bases line up with TRBD2. V lost 5 bases and J lost 1; bases outside the gene matches: 8. The CDR3 runs to 15 residues. Germline-derived CDR1 and CDR2 are MNHEY and SMNVEV (reference sequence). The CDR3, as DNA: TGTGCCAGCAGTCCCACGACTAGCCGATCCTACGAGCAGTACTTC. Its translation: CASSPTTSRSYEQYF.

The genes are TRBV11-2 and TRBJ1-1; TRBD1 might be the D (5 bases). Germline-derived CDR1 and CDR2 are SGHAT and FQNNGV. This CDR3 has 16 residues. Deletions cut 0 bases from V and 0 bases from J, with 11 bases between. The CDR3 loop is CASSLDNPGLNTEAFF. CDR3 DNA: TGTGCCAGCAGCTTAGATAATCCAGGGCTGAACACTGAAGCTTTCTTT.

The rearrangement links TRBV6-4 to TRBJ1-5; D might be TRBD1 (6 bases). Trimming took 6 bases from V and 9 from J, leaving 21 bases between them. CDR3 length: 15 amino acids. Germline CDR1 and CDR2: MRHNA and SNTAGT. CDR3 sequence: CASRKGQGVRGPQHF. The CDR3 nucleotides are TGTGCCAGCAGGAAGGGACAAGGGGTAAGAGGGCCCCAGCATTTT.

This clone appeared a few times. The same CDR3 arises from other DNA sequences in this sample as well. CDR3 DNA sequence: TGTGCCAGCAGCCAAGGGAGAGGGACTGAAGCTTTCTTT. Translated, it gives CASSQGRGTEAFF. V usage is TRBV4-2 and J usage is TRBJ1-1; D call uncertain. The CDR3 contains 13 residues. Germline values: CDR1 LGHNA, CDR2 YNFKEQ. V was pared by 1 base and J by 5 bases, with 8 bases between.

Worth noting for this clone: Germline is not matched at one junction end, which may reflect a read error. The J gene is TRBJ2-2, the V gene TRBV13, with 7 bases matching TRBD2. The germline V gene encodes CDR1 PRHDT and CDR2 FYEKMQ (reference sequence). This CDR3 contains 12 residues. CDR3 in amino acids: CASSLGSGGLFF. For the CDR3, the DNA is TGTGCCAGCAGCTTAGGCTCGGGGGGGCTGTTTTTT.

The chain is built from TRBV2 and TRBJ2-2; 8 nucleotides align to TRBD2. The germline V gene has CDR1 SNHLY and CDR2 FYNNEI. This CDR3 is 14 amino acids long. J was trimmed by 6 bases and V by 7 bases; bases with no gene match: 7. The CDR3 nucleotides read TGTGCCAGCAACCCCGGGGGGGCGGCCGGGGAGCTGTTTTTT. Protein: CASNPGGAAGELFF.

J is TRBJ1-4 and V is TRBV5-6; the D gene is possibly TRBD1 (5 bases). V dropped 3 bases and J dropped 8 bases, with 14 bases sitting between them. Germline-derived CDR1 and CDR2 are SGHDT and YYEEEE. This CDR3 has 14 amino acids. The CDR3 sequence is CASSSWGVGEKLFF. CDR3 DNA: TGTGCCAGCAGCTCTTGGGGGGTAGGCGAAAAACTGTTTTTT.

The chain combines TRBV7-9 with TRBJ2-5, with 7 bases fitting TRBD1. Unmatched junction bases numbered 10, after V lost 6 bases and J lost 3 bases. Germline lookup yields CDR1 SEHNR and CDR2 FQNEAQ (reference sequence). This CDR3 has 15 residues. The CDR3 DNA reads as TGTGCCAGCAGACGACAGGGTCCAGTTGAAGAGACCCAGTACTTC. It yields the protein CASRRQGPVEETQYF. Supplemented by reference TRBV7-9 and TRBJ2-5, the full variable domain reads DTGVSQNPRHKITKRGQNVTFRCDPISEHNRLYWYRQTLGQGPEFLTYFQNEAQLEKSRLLSDRFSAERPKGSFSTLEIQRTEQGDSAMYLCASRRQGPVEETQYFGPGTRLLVL.

Points on this clone: One junction end does not reproduce the germline sequence, and a read error may be involved. The chain recombines TRBV6-1 with TRBJ2-7, with TRBD1 matching 10 bases. Per the germline V gene, CDR1 is MNHNS and CDR2 is SASEGT. The CDR3 is 14 amino acids. CDR3 bases: TGTGCCACCGGACAGGGGGATAGCTCCTGCGAGCAGTACTTC. This translates into CATGQGDSSCEQYF.

Worth noting for this clone: This sample also contains other DNA sequences that code for the same CDR3. The CDR3 sequence is CASSDGGGTEAFF. The CDR3 nucleotides are TGTGCCAGCAGTGACGGGGGCGGCACTGAAGCTTTCTTT. The genes are TRBV6-1 and TRBJ1-1, with D possibly being TRBD1 (6 bases). V was pared by 3 bases and J by 4 bases, with 9 bases between. The CDR3 has 13 amino acids. Germline lookup yields CDR1 MNHNS and CDR2 SASEGT.

Points on this clone: The sample carries other DNA sequences with the same CDR3. The chain recombines TRBV27 with TRBJ1-1; no reliable D call. Germline values: CDR1 MNHEY, CDR2 SMNVEV (reference sequence). V lost 0 bases, J lost 0 bases, and 8 bases lay in between. The CDR3 is 15 residues long. The CDR3 is CASSLSGNMNTEAFF. The CDR3 bases are TGTGCCAGCAGTTTATCGGGGAACATGAACACTGAAGCTTTCTTT.